The clone carrying this T cell receptor (beta chain) was counted between two and nine times. The antigen remains unidentified. This entry is derived from a study of T cells after yellow fever vaccination. Study outcomes and limitations: Only a minor proportion of clonotypes was detected across both CD4 and CD8 compartments. At 95% to 96% for CD4 and around 91% for CD8, most primary-vaccination clones showed up again after the booster. A weaker secondary response peaked on day 5, the primary on day 15.

TCRdb reanalysed the 5' RACE reads using MiXCR and keeps one entry per CDR3 protein. The table has hundreds of thousands of distinct CDR3 sequences, roughly 14% seen once; the top ten hold around an eighth. J gave up 4 bases and V 3 bases, and 13 bases lay outside the gene matches. This CDR3 contains 19 residues. Germline-derived CDR1 and CDR2 are MDHEN and SYDVKM. This clonotype originated in a man aged 30 to 45 who received the YFV17D yellow fever vaccine. The input for sequencing was PBMCs, taken on the day of the yellow fever booster vaccination. The V and J genes are TRBV28 and TRBJ2-2; 11 nucleotides agree with TRBD2. CDR3 DNA sequence: TGTGCCAGCAGTTTGGGTCTAGCGGGAGGCCAAGCTCTCACCGGGGAGCTGTTTTTT. Translating gives CASSLGLAGGQALTGELFF. Combining the CDR3 with reference TRBV28 and TRBJ2-2 gives the whole variable domain DVKVTQSSRYLVKRTGEKVFLECVQDMDHENMFWYRQDPGLGLRLIYFSYDVKMKEKGDIPEGYSVSREKKERFSLILESASTNQTSMYLCASSLGLAGGQALTGELFFGEGSRLTVL.